This T cell receptor (beta chain) comes out of a study of shared clonotypes between healthy human individuals. Original processing notes: ImmunoSEQ junction-only sequences lacked quality scores, so their filtering differed. Measured with immunoSEQ multiplex PCR; TCRdb has only the in-frame clones, and not every one. D and trimming come from the DNA, and the V and J calls and clone size come from that table. Of millions of clones listed, around 94% were seen once; the top ten hold around 0.14%. Study findings and constraints: A few donors showed sharing of about 5.5% of naive CD4 clonotypes.

Trimming took 3 bases from V and 4 from J; bases not matched to a gene: 9. From germline, CDR1 is SGHNT and CDR2 YYREEE (reference sequence). The CDR3 totals 17 residues. Concerning this clone: The antigen is not known.

Sequenced input: naive CD4+ T cells sorted from blood. Subset reported: CD45RA+ positively selected. This chain uses TRBV5-4 with TRBJ2-3, with 12 bases matching TRBD2. The TCR was taken from a man in his late teens or twenties in good health. CDR3 nucleotides: TGTGCCAGCAGCTGGAGCTGGAGGACTAGCGGGGCAGATACGCAGTATTTT. The encoded protein is CASSWSWRTSGADTQYF.